These 4 T cell receptor beta chains share one sample of origin, sequenced in a study of cytomegalovirus exposure and HLA in healthy donors. The PCR contained 60 Vbeta and 13 Jbeta primers. Libraries were prepared by immunoSEQ multiplex PCR; TCRdb keeps only in-frame clonotypes and omits some of them. The sample has about 120,000 clones, approximately 58% seen once. The sequencing input was PBMCs. The receptor set was obtained from a young woman in good health and CMV-seronegative.

The V call is TRBV27, the J call TRBJ2-3; 9 nucleotides agree with TRBD2. V shed 3 bases, J shed 5 bases, and the junction held 6 bases outside the gene matches. The CDR3 is 15 residues long. Germline V CDR1 and CDR2: MNHEY, SMNVEV (reference sequence). Written as DNA, the CDR3 is TGTGCCAGCAGTTTGGCGGGAGGGTCTCGAGATACGCAGTATTTT. This gives the protein CASSLAGGSRDTQYF.

This clone appeared a few times. The V call is TRBV7-2, the J call TRBJ1-2; 9 bases line up with TRBD1. The CDR3 is made up of 15 amino acids. V was pared by 2 bases and J by 4 bases, with 5 bases of the junction left unmatched. CDR1 and CDR2 (germline): SGHTA, FQGNSA. The CDR3, as DNA: TGTGCCAGCAGCTTATCCGGGACAGGGAGCTATGGCTACACCTTC. Amino acids: CASSLSGTGSYGYTF.

V gene TRBV19 combines with J gene TRBJ2-1; perhaps TRBD2 as D (5 bases). The CDR3 has 12 residues. V lost 7 bases and J 6 bases, leaving 10 bases between the germline ends. Germline V gene data show CDR1 as LNHDA and CDR2 as SQIVND (reference sequence). For the CDR3, the DNA is TGTGCCAGTACCAACCGGGGCAATGAGCAGTTCTTC. It is translated as CASTNRGNEQFF.

The sample holds a few counts of this clone. This chain links TRBV28 with TRBJ2-5; TRBD1 might be the D (6 bases). The ends were cut back, 3 bases at V and 0 bases at J, with 8 bases in the middle. Germline assignment: CDR1 MDHEN and CDR2 SYDVKM. This CDR3 is built from 14 residues. The CDR3 protein is CASSFRDNQETQYF. Written as DNA, the CDR3 is TGTGCCAGCAGTTTCAGGGACAACCAAGAGACCCAGTACTTC.